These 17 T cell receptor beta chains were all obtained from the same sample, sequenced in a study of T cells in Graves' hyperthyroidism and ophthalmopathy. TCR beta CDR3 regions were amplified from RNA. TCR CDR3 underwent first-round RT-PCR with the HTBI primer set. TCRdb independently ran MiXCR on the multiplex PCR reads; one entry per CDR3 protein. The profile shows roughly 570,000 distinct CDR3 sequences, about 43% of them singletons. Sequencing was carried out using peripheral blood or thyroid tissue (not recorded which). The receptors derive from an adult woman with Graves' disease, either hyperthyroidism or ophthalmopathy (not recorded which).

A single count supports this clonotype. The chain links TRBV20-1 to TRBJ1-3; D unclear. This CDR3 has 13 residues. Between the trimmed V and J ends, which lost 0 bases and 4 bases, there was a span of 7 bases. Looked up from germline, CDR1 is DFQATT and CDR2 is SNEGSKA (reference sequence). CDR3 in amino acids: CSARDPVGNTIYF. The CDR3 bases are TGCAGTGCTAGAGATCCTGTGGGAAACACCATATATTTT.

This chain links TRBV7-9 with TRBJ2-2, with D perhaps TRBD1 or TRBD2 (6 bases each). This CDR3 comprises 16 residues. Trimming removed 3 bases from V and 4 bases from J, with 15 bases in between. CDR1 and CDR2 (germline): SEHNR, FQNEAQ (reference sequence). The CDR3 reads CASSLMGGDITGELFF. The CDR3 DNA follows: TGTGCCAGCAGCTTGATGGGGGGCGATATCACCGGGGAGCTGTTTTTT.

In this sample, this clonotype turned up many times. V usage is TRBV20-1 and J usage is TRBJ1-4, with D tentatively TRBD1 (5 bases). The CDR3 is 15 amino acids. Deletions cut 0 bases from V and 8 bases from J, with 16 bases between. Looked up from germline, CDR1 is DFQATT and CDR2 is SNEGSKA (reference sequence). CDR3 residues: CSARDVSGFGEKLFF. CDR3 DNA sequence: TGCAGTGCTAGAGATGTGTCAGGGTTTGGGGAAAAACTGTTTTTT.

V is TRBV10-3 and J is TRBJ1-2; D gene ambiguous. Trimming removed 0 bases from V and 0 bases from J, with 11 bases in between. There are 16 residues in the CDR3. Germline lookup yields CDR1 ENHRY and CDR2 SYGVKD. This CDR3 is CAISESVTATNYGYTF. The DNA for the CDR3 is TGTGCCATCAGTGAGTCTGTCACAGCCACTAACTATGGCTACACCTTC.

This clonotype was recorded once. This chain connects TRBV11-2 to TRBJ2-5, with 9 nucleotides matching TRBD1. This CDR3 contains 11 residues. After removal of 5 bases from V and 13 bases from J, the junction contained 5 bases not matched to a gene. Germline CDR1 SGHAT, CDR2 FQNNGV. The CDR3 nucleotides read TGTGCCAGCAGCACGGGACAGGGTCGGTACTTC. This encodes CASSTGQGRYF.

CDR3 in amino acids: CASSLAGGIYTF. CDR3 coding DNA: TGTGCCAGCAGCTTAGCGGGGGGGATCTACACCTTC. The chain combines TRBV11-2 with TRBJ1-2; weak D call: TRBD1 (5 bases). Trimming cost V 1 base and J 10 bases, with 10 bases left between them. This CDR3 contains 12 residues. CDR1 SGHAT and CDR2 FQNNGV come from the germline V gene.

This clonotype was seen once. The CDR3 nucleotides are TGTGCCAGCAGTGAAAGGGCAGCAGGGGCACAGCCCCAGCATTTT. This gives the protein CASSERAAGAQPQHF. This chain uses TRBV2 with TRBJ1-5, with a weak D call TRBD1 (6 bases). Germline V lookup: CDR1 SNHLY, CDR2 FYNNEI. The CDR3 runs to 15 residues. V lost 2 bases to trimming and J lost 7 bases, with 15 bases between them.

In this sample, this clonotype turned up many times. This chain's CDR3 is CASSFQAVNTEAFF. CDR3 nucleotide sequence: TGTGCCAGCAGTTTTCAGGCAGTGAACACTGAAGCTTTCTTT. The rearrangement uses TRBV12-3 or TRBV12-4 and TRBJ1-1; no firm D call. The CDR3 loop spans 14 amino acids. Trimming took off 3 bases at V and 0 bases at J, with 8 bases between the two ends.

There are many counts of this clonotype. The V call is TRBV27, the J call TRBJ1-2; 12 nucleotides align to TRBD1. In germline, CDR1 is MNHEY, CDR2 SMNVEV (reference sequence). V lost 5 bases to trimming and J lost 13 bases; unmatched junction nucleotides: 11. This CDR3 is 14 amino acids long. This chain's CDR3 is CASSLTRDRGQSTF. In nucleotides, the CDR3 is TGTGCCAGCAGTCTTACCCGGGACAGGGGGCAGTCCACCTTC.

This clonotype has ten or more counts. The DNA for the CDR3 is TGTGCCACCAGCAGAGAAGTTGGGAACACCGGGGAGCTGTTTTTT. It codes for CATSREVGNTGELFF. The rearrangement joins TRBV15 to TRBJ2-2; D unclear. Germline V lookup: CDR1 LNHNV, CDR2 YYDKDF (reference sequence). CDR3 size: 15 residues. V dropped 0 bases and J dropped 1 base, with 6 bases sitting between them.

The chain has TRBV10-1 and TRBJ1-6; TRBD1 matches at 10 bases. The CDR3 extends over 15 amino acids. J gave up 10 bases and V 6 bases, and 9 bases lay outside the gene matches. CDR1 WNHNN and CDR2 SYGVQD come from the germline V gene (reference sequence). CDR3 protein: CASSSTGTGVSPLHF. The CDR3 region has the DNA TGCGCCAGCAGCAGCACCGGGACAGGGGTCTCACCCCTCCACTTT.

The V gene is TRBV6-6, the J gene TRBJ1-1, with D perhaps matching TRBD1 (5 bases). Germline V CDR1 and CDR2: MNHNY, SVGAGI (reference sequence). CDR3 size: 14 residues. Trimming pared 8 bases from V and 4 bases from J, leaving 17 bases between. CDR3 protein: CASAQALEGTEAFF. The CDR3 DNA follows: TGTGCCAGCGCACAGGCGCTCGAAGGCACTGAAGCTTTCTTT.

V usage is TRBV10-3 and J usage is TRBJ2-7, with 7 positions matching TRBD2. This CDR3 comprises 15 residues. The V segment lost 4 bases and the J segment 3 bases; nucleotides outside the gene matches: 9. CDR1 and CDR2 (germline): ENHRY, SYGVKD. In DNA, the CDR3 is TGTGCCATCAGTGGAGTCGGGGGGAGTGACTACGAGCAGTACTTC. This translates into CAISGVGGSDYEQYF.

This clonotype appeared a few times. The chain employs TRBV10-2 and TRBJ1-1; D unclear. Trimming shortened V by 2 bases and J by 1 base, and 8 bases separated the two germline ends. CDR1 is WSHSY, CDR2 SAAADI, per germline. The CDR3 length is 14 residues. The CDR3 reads CASSEVGSNTEAFF. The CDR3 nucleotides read TGCGCCAGCAGTGAGGTGGGGTCGAACACTGAAGCTTTCTTT.

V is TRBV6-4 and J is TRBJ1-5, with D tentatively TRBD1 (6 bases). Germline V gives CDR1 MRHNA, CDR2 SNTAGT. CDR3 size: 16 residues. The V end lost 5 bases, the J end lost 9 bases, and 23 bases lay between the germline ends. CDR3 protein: CASSSPQGKKRSPQHF. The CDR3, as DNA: TGTGCCAGCAGTTCCCCACAGGGCAAGAAACGATCGCCCCAGCATTTT.

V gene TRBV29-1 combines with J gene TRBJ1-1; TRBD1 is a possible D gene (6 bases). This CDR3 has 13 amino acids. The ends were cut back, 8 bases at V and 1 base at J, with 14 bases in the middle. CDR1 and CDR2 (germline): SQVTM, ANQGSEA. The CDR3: CSRKTGPNTEAFF. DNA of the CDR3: TGCAGCCGAAAGACAGGCCCGAACACTGAAGCTTTCTTT.

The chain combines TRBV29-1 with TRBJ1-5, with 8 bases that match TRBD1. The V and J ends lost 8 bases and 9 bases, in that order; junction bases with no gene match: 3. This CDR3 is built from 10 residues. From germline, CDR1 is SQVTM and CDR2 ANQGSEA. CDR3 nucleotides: TGCAGCTCCGGGACAGGGCCCCAGCATTTT. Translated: CSSGTGPQHF.